Sequencing of this T cell receptor (beta chain) was carried out in a study of shared clonotypes between healthy human individuals. The run depth of the assay was deep. Each cell subset's genomic DNA was divided evenly among several immunoSEQ plates. For sorted subsets, approximately 0.2 ug DNA per replicate equaled 33,000 or so T cell genomes. Sequenced by immunoSEQ multiplex PCR; TCRdb stores in-frame clones only, minus some. The data show about 2 million clones, about 94% seen once. Note on this clone: Antigen: not known.

General study results and limits: Sampling involved blood alone; tissue repertoires likely differ.

The CDR3 extends over 11 amino acids. The V and J ends lost 6 bases and 8 bases respectively, with 10 bases between them. Germline V CDR1 and CDR2: SEHNR, FQNEAQ (reference sequence). CD45RO negativity and positive selection for CCR7 defined naive CD8 cells, a population that excluded terminally differentiated effector memory CD45RA+ cells. This receptor was identified in a man between 18 and 29 years old in good health. The chain links TRBV7-9 to TRBJ1-1, with D uncertain. Sequencing input: naive CD8+ T cells sorted from blood. CDR3 amino acids: CASSSNIEAFF. CDR3 DNA: TGTGCCAGCAGTTCAAACATCGAAGCTTTCTTT.